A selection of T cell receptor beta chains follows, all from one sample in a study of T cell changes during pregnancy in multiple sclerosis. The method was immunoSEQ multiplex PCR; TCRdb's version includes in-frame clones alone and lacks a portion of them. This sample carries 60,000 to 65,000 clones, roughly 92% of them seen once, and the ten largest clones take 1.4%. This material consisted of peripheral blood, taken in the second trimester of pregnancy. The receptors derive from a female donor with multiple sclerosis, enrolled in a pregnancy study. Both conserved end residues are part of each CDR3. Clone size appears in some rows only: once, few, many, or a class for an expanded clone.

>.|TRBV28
CASTPGGTSGRPYNEQFF
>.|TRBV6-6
CASGGMIAGSYNEQFF
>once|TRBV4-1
CASSQVGGVGAFF
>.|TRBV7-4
CASSSGQTKNTEAFF
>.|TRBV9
CASSVRTGKESEQFF
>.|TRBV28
CASSLGPLSGSEQYF
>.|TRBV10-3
CAISETGGGGETQYF
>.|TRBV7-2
CASSLRLTTYEQYF
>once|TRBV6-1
CASSERGTSGSYEQFF
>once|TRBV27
CASIPLSGANVLTF
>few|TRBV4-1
CASSPLAQTYSYEQYF
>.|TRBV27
CASSLRPRGWETQYF
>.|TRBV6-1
CASSTDAGEQYF
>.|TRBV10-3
CAISESGGQLNTEAFF
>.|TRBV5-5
CASSLALQGVSPGNTIYF
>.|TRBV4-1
CASSQILGQGRHEQYF
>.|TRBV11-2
CASSPNGYGGELFF
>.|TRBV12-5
CASGFTSTGHGYTF
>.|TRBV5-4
CASSLEVSSYEQYF
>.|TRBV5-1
CASSFGGVPYEQYF
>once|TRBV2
CASSDGLHYEQYF
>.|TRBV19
CASSIRQGTNEKLFF
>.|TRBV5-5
CASSVTSGTYNEQFF
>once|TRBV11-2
CATSGEANYGYTF
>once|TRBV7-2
CASSWTTGSGNTIYF
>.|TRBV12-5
CASGLDPPYGYTF
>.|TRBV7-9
CASSFFGESNEQFF
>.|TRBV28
CASSWTGRKLFF
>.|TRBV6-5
CASSYSTPGDNYGYTF
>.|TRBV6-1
CASSDWTGTSTEQYF
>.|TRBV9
CASSVVGGSYNEQFF
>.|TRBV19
CASSIVDPDRELVEYEQYF
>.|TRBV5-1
CASSLGSEYNEQFF
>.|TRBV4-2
CASSRGQGGADTQYF
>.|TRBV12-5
CASGPRGSGSYEQYF
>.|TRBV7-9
CASSSQQGNQPQHF
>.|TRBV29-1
CSVEGVGGLNTGELFF
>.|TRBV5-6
CASSLLGGDQPQHF
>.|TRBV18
CASSPQSGRYEQYF
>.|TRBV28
CASSLSGWEQDYGYTF
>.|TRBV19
CASSPDPGVGYTF
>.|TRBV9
CASSFSGSSNYNEQFF